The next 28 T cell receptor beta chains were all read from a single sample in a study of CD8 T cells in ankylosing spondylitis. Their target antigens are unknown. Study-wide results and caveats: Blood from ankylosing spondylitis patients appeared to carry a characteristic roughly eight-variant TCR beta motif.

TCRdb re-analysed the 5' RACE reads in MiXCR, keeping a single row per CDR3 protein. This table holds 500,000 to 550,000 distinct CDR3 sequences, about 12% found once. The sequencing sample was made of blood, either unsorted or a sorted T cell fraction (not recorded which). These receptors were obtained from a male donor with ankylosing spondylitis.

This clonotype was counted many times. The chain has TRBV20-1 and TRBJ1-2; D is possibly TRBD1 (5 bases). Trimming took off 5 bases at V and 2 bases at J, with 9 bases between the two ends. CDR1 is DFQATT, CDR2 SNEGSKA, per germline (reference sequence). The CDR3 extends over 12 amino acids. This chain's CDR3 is CSAGGLNYGYTF. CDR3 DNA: TGCAGTGCTGGGGGACTGAACTATGGCTACACCTTC.

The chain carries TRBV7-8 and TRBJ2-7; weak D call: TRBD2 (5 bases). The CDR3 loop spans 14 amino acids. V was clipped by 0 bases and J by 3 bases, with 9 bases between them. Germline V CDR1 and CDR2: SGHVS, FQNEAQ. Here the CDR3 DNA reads TGTGCCAGCAGCTTAGCAGGACGGGGCTACGAGCAGTACGTC. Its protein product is CASSLAGRGYEQYV.

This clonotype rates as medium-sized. DNA of the CDR3: TGTGCCAGCAGCTACTTGGGACAGGGGTCCACCGGGGAGCTGTTTTTT. Amino acids: CASSYLGQGSTGELFF. The chain couples TRBV11-2 to TRBJ2-2, with 10 bases identical to TRBD1. V gave up 4 bases and J gave up 4 bases; unmatched junction bases: 6. CDR3 length: 16 residues. Germline V gives CDR1 SGHAT, CDR2 FQNNGV.

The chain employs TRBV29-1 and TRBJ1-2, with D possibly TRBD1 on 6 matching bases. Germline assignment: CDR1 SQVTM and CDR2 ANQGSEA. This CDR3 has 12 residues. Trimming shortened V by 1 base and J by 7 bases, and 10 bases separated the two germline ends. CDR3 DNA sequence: TGCAGCGTTGAAGGTATAGGGGGTGGCTACACCTTC. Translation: CSVEGIGGGYTF.

The CDR3 DNA reads TGCAGTGCCCGGCCAGGCAGGGGCTTCTTCTCTGGAAACACCATATATTTT. Encoded protein: CSARPGRGFFSGNTIYF. This sequence joins TRBV20-1 and TRBJ1-3; D possibly corresponds to TRBD1 (6 bases). The CDR3 consists of 17 residues. V lost 6 bases and J 0 bases, leaving 21 bases between the germline ends. The germline V gene has CDR1 DFQATT and CDR2 SNEGSKA (reference sequence).

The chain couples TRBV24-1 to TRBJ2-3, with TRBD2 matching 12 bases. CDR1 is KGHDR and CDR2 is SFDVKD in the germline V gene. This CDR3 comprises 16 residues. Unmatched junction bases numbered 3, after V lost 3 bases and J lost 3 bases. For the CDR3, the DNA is TGTGCCACCAGTGATACTAGCGGGAGGTTGACAGATACGCAGTATTTT. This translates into CATSDTSGRLTDTQYF.

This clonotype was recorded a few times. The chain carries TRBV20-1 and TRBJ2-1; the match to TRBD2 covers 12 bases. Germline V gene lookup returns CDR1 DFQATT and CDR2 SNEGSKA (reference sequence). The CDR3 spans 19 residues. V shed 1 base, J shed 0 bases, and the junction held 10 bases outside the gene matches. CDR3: CSARAVGLAGWSSYNEQFF. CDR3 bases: TGCAGTGCTAGAGCCGTAGGACTAGCGGGATGGAGCTCCTACAATGAGCAGTTCTTC.

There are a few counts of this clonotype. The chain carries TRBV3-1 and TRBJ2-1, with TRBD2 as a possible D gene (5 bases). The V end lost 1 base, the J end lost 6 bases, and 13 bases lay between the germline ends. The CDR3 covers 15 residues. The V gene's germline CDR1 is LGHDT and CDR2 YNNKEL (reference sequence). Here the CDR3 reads CASSQGSGNTNEQFF. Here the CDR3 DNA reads TGTGCCAGCAGCCAAGGATCGGGGAATACCAATGAGCAGTTCTTC.

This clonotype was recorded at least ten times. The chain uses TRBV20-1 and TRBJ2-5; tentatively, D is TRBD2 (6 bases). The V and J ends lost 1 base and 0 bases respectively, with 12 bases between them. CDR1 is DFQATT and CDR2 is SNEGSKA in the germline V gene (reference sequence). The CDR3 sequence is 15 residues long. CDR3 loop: CSARGYGSDQETQYF. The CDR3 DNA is TGCAGTGCTAGAGGATACGGGAGCGACCAAGAGACCCAGTACTTC.

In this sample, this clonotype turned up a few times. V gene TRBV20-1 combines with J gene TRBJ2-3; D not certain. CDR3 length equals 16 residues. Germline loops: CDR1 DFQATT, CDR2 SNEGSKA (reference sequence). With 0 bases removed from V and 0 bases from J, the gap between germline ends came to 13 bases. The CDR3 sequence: CSARDLRRYSTDTQYF. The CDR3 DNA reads TGCAGTGCTAGAGATCTGAGGCGGTATAGCACAGATACGCAGTATTTT.

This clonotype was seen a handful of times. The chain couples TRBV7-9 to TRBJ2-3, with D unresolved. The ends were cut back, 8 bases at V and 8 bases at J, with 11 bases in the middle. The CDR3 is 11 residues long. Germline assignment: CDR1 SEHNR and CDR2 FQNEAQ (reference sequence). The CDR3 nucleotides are TGTGCCAGCGGCCAAGGCGGTACGCAGTATTTT. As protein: CASGQGGTQYF.

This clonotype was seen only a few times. CDR3 sequence (DNA): TGTGCCTGGGGCAGGGTGAACACTGAAGCTTTCTTT. Translating it yields CAWGRVNTEAFF. The chain has TRBV30 and TRBJ1-1; D may be TRBD1 (5 bases). Trimming shortened V by 5 bases and J by 0 bases, and 7 bases separated the two germline ends. Germline CDR1 reads GTSNPN; CDR2 reads SVGIG (reference sequence). CDR3 length equals 12 residues.

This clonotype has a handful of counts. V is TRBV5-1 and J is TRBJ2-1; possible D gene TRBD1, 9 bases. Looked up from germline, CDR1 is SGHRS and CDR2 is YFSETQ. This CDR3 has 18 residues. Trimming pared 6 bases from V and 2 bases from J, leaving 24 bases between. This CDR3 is CASKSRGGTGTAYNEQFF. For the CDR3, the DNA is TGCGCCAGCAAGTCTCGCGGGGGGACAGGGACCGCCTACAATGAGCAGTTCTTC.

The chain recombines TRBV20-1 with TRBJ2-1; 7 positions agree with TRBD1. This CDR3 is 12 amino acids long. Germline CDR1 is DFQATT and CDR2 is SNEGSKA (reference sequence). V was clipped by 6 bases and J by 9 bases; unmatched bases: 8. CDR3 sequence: CSATGDLSEQFF. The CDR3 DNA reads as TGCAGTGCAACAGGGGACCTTTCTGAGCAGTTCTTC.

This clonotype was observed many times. The CDR3 reads CASSLIGEQFF. The DNA of the CDR3 is TGTGCCAGCAGCCTTATAGGTGAGCAGTTCTTC. The rearrangement joins TRBV7-9 to TRBJ2-1, with D uncertain. This CDR3 is built from 11 residues. V shed 5 bases and J shed 9 bases, with 8 bases lying between them. Germline V lookup: CDR1 SEHNR, CDR2 FQNEAQ (reference sequence).

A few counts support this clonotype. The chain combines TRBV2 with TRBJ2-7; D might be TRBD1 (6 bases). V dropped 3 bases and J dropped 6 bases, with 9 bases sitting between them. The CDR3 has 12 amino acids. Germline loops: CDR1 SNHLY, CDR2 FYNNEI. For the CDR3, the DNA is TGTGCCAGCAGTGAGGACAGAGGCGAGCAGTACTTC. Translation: CASSEDRGEQYF.

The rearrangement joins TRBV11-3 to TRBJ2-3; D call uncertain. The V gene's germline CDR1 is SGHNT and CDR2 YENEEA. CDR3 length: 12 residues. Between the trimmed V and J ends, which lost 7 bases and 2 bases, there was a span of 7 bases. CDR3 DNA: TGTGCCAGCACCTCAAACACAGATACGCAGTATTTT. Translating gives CASTSNTDTQYF.

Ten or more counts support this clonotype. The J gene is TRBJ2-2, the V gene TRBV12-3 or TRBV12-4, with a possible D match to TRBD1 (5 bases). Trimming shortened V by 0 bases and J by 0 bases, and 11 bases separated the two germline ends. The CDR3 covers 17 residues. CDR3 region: CASSLAKRGSNTGELFF. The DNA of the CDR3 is TGTGCCAGCAGTTTAGCCAAAAGGGGCTCGAACACCGGGGAGCTGTTTTTT.

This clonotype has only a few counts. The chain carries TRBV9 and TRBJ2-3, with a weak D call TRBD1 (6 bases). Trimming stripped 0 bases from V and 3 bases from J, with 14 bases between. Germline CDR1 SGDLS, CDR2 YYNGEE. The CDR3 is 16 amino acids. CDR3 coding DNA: TGTGCCAGCAGCGTAGGACCGGCAGGGGTGACAGATACGCAGTATTTT. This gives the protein CASSVGPAGVTDTQYF.

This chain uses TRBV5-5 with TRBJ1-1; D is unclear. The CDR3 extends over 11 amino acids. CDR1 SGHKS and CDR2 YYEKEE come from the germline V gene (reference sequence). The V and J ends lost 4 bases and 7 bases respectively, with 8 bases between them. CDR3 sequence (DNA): TGTGCCAGCAGCCGTAATTATGAAGCTTTCTTT. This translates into CASSRNYEAFF.

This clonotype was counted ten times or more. CDR3 loop: CSPRPSYEQYV. In DNA, the CDR3 is TGCAGCCCAAGGCCGTCCTACGAGCAGTACGTC. The V gene is TRBV29-1, the J gene TRBJ2-7; no definite D call. Germline CDR1 SQVTM, CDR2 ANQGSEA. This CDR3 contains 11 residues. Trimming left V 8 bases short and J 1 base short, with 9 bases between.

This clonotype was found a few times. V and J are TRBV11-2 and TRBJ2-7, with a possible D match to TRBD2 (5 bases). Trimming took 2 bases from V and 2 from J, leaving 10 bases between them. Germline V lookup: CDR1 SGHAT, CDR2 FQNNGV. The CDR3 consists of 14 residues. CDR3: CASSLSGVAYEQYF. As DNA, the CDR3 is TGTGCCAGCAGCTTAAGCGGCGTAGCCTACGAGCAGTACTTC. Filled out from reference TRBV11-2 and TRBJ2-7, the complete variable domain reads EAGVAQSPRYKIIEKRQSVAFWCNPISGHATLYWYQQILGQGPKLLIQFQNNGVVDDSQLPKDRFSAERLKGVDSTLKIQPAKLEDSAVYLCASSLSGVAYEQYFGPGTRLTVT.

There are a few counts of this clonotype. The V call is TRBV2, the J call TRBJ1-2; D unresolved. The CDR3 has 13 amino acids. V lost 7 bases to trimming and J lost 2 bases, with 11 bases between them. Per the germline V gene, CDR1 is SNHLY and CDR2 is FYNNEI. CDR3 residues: CASKGALNYGYTF. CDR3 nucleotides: TGTGCCAGCAAGGGCGCGTTGAACTATGGCTACACCTTC.

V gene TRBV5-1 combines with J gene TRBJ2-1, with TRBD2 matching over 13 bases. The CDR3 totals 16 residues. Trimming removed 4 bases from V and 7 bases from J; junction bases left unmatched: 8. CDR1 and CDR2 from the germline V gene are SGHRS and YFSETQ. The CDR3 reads CASSRAGTSGINEQFF. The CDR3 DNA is TGCGCCAGCAGCCGGGCCGGGACTAGCGGGATAAATGAGCAGTTCTTC.

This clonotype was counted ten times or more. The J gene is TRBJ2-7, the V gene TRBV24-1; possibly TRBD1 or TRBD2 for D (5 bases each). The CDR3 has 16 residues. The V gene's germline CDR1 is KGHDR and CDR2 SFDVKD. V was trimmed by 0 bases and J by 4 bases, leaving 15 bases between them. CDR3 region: CATSDLWDGQVYEQYV. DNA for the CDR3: TGTGCCACCAGTGATTTGTGGGACGGCCAGGTTTACGAGCAGTACGTC.

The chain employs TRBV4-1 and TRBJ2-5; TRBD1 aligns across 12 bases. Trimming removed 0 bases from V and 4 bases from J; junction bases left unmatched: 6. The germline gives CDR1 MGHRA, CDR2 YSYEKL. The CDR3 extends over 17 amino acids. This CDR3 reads CASSQEGTGGFVETQYF. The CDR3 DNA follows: TGCGCCAGCAGCCAAGAGGGGACAGGGGGCTTCGTAGAGACCCAGTACTTC.

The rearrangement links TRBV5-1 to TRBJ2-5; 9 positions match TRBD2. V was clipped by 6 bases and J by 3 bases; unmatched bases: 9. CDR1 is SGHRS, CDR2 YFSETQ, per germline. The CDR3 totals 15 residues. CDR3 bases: TGCGCCAGCACCCTAGCGGGAACGACGGAAGAGACCCAGTACTTC. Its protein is CASTLAGTTEETQYF.

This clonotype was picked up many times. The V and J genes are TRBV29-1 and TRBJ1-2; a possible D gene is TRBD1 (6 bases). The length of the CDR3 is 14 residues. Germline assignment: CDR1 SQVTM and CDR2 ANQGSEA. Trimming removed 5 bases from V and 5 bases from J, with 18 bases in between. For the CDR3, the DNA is TGCAGCGTTCCGGTCTTACAGGGCCGTTATGGCTACACCTTC. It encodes CSVPVLQGRYGYTF.